This paragraph covers one T cell receptor beta chain sequence. Antigen unknown. This specimen comes from a study of T cells in narcolepsy. Study-level information: Healthy controls were enrolled alongside patients with narcolepsy type 1 or type 2. Regarding the study as a whole: Comparing one patient's CSF and blood CD4+ clonotypes highlighted HCRT- and TRIB2-specific autoreactive clonotypes.

Produced via immunoSEQ multiplex PCR; TCRdb's table is partial and in-frame only. Among approximately 24,000 clones listed, roughly 80% were seen once. J was trimmed by 0 bases and V by 5 bases; bases with no gene match: 3. CDR3 size: 17 residues. Germline V lookup: CDR1 SGHKS, CDR2 YYEKEE (reference sequence). This chain joins TRBV5-5 and TRBJ2-3, with 16 bases fitting TRBD2. The specimen sequenced was CD45RA- memory CD4+ T cells from PBMCs. The receptor was isolated from a human donor with narcolepsy. CDR3 in DNA: TGTGCCAGCAGGGGACTAGCGGGAGGGCCAAGCACAGATACGCAGTATTTT. Translating it yields CASRGLAGGPSTDTQYF.